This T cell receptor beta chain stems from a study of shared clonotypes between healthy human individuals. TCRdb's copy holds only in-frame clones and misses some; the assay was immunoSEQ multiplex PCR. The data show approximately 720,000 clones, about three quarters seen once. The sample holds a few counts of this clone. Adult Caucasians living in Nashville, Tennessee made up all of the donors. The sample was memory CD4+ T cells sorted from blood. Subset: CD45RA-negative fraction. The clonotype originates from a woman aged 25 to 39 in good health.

CDR3 sequence reads: CASNNGAIEAFF. DNA of the CDR3: TGTGCCAGCAATAACGGGGCTATTGAAGCTTTCTTT. The V call is TRBV6-1, the J call TRBJ1-1; D perhaps matches TRBD1 (5 bases). Trimming left V 7 bases short and J 7 bases short, with 13 bases between. Per germline, CDR1 MNHNS and CDR2 SASEGT. The CDR3 is made up of 12 amino acids.